These 10 T cell receptor beta chains were sequenced from one sample in a study of T cell repertoires in cytomegalovirus infection. Their antigens remain unidentified. TCRdb reprocessed the reads with MiXCR, giving one entry per CDR3 protein. The repertoire holds 100,000 to 150,000 distinct CDR3 sequences, with around 25% as singletons. Specimen: PBMCs, sequenced either directly or after in vitro stimulation (not recorded which). The receptors derive from a human donor in good health (CMV status not recorded). Some clones in this sample may be carry-over from other donors' samples.

The chain has TRBV18 and TRBJ2-7; 7 bases are shared with TRBD2. CDR1 and CDR2 (germline): KGHSH, LQKENI. The CDR3 has 13 residues. V dropped 5 bases and J dropped 4; count of bases not matched to a gene: 5. The CDR3 loop reads CASSGDYRYEQYF. For the CDR3, the DNA is TGTGCCAGCTCAGGGGACTATCGATACGAGCAGTACTTC.

This chain connects TRBV7-9 to TRBJ1-1; 7 bases map to TRBD1. With V trimmed by 5 bases and J by 1 base, 7 bases remained unmatched. The CDR3 has 15 residues. The V gene's germline CDR1 is SEHNR and CDR2 FQNEAQ (reference sequence). In nucleotides, the CDR3 is TGTGCCAGCAGCCCGCACAGGGGAGGGAACACTGAAGCTTTCTTT. Translated, it gives CASSPHRGGNTEAFF.

This clonotype showed up just a few times. The V call is TRBV18, the J call TRBJ2-3; unclear D gene. The CDR3 extends over 14 amino acids. Per the germline V gene, CDR1 is KGHSH and CDR2 is LQKENI. Trimming took off 3 bases at V and 0 bases at J, with 7 bases between the two ends. The CDR3 loop is CASSPSASTDTQYF. The CDR3 nucleotides read TGTGCCAGCTCACCCTCCGCTAGCACAGATACGCAGTATTTT.

This clonotype was recorded many times. This chain connects TRBV28 to TRBJ1-1, with D possibly matching TRBD1 (6 bases). The germline CDR1 and CDR2 sequences are MDHEN and SYDVKM. This CDR3 spans 16 amino acids. Trimming removed 7 bases from V and 0 bases from J, with 18 bases in between. Here the CDR3 DNA reads TGTGCCAGCACCCCCGGGGGGGCCTTCCTGAACACTGAAGCTTTCTTT. Translation gives CASTPGGAFLNTEAFF. Supplemented by reference TRBV28 and TRBJ1-1, the full variable domain reads DVKVTQSSRYLVKRTGEKVFLECVQDMDHENMFWYRQDPGLGLRLIYFSYDVKMKEKGDIPEGYSVSREKKERFSLILESASTNQTSMYLCASTPGGAFLNTEAFFGQGTRLTVV.

This clonotype was counted only a few times. The CDR3 DNA sequence: TGTGCCAGCAGCTCTAGCTGGGACAGGGTTTGGTATGGCTACACCTTC. Its translation: CASSSSWDRVWYGYTF. The rearrangement links TRBV7-2 to TRBJ1-2, with 9 bases aligning to TRBD1. J was trimmed by 5 bases and V by 4 bases; bases with no gene match: 11. CDR1 is SGHTA, CDR2 FQGNSA, per germline. The CDR3 is made up of 16 amino acids.

The V gene is TRBV29-1, the J gene TRBJ2-4; D is unresolved. The CDR3 is made up of 14 amino acids. Trimming stripped 7 bases from V and 0 bases from J, with 13 bases between. Germline V CDR1 and CDR2: SQVTM, ANQGSEA. In DNA, the CDR3 is TGCAGCGCTTCAGCCGGGCAAGCCAAAAACATTCAGTACTTC. The encoded protein is CSASAGQAKNIQYF.

This clonotype showed up just a few times. The rearrangement uses TRBV11-3 and TRBJ1-3; possibly TRBD1 for D (6 bases). The CDR3 is 15 residues long. Trimming removed 3 bases at V and 7 bases at J, with 16 bases between. Per the germline V gene, CDR1 is SGHNT and CDR2 is YENEEA. The DNA of the CDR3 is TGTGCCAGCAGCTTCCAACAGGGTGGGAGGAACACCATATATTTT. Its translation is CASSFQQGGRNTIYF.

The rearrangement joins TRBV12-3 or TRBV12-4 to TRBJ2-6; D not resolved. Trimming took off 5 bases at V and 1 base at J, with 15 bases between the two ends. The CDR3 extends over 17 amino acids. The CDR3 spells CASSPPGTESGANVLTF. CDR3 sequence (DNA): TGTGCCAGCAGTCCCCCCGGAACAGAGTCTGGGGCCAACGTCCTGACTTTC.

This clonotype was counted between two and nine times. This chain links TRBV12-3 or TRBV12-4 with TRBJ2-5; 14 bases map to TRBD2. The CDR3 has 16 amino acids. V trimming: 5 bases; J trimming: 5 bases; junction bases outside the gene matches: 7. CDR3 nucleotides: TGTGCCAGCAGTCCGACGACTAGCGGGAGGGACGAGACCCAGTACTTC. This translates into CASSPTTSGRDETQYF.

V gene TRBV7-2 combines with J gene TRBJ1-2; D not certain. Between the trimmed V and J ends, which lost 5 bases and 5 bases, there was a span of 6 bases. Germline CDR1 SGHTA, CDR2 FQGNSA. This CDR3 comprises 11 residues. The CDR3 coding sequence is TGTGCCAGCAGCGCTAGTTATGGCTACACCTTC. Translating gives CASSASYGYTF.